This TCR beta chain is drawn from a study of blood T cell repertoires in COVID-19. Overall study: The analysed material was cDNA or gDNA that came from T cells, B-cell-depleted T cells, or PBMCs.

As originally analysed: Estimation of nucleated cell counts was performed using reference gene primer amplification. Measured with immunoSEQ multiplex PCR; TCRdb has only the in-frame clones, and not every one. That table is the source of V, J and clone size, and D and trimming were worked out from the DNA. Altogether fewer than 250,000 clones are present, around 81% being singletons, with the ten largest covering 6% to 7%. Trimming left V 6 bases short and J 3 bases short, with 8 bases between. This CDR3 comprises 12 residues. In germline, CDR1 is SEHNR, CDR2 FQNEAQ (reference sequence). The receptor was derived from a woman between 55 and 75 years old with active or convalescent COVID-19. Sequenced material: peripheral blood. V usage is TRBV7-9 and J usage is TRBJ1-2; D ambiguous. CDR3 loop: CASSREDYGYTF. CDR3 nucleotide sequence: TGTGCCAGCAGTAGGGAGGACTATGGCTACACCTTC.